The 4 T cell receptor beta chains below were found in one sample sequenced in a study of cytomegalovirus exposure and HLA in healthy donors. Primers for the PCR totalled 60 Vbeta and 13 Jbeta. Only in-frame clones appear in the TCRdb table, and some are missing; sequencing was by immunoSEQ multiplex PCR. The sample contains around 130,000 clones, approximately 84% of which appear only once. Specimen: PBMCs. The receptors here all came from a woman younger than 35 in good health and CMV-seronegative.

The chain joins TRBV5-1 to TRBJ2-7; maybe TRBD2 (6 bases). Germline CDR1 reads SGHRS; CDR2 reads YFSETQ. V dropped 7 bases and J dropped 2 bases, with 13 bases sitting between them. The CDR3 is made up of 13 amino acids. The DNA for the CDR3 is TGCGCCAGCGCCCGGGACTCTGCCTACGAGCAGTACTTC. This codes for CASARDSAYEQYF.

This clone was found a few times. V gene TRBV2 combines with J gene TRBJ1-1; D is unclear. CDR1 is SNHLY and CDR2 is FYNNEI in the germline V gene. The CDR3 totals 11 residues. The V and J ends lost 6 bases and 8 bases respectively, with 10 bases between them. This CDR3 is CASSPEAEAFF. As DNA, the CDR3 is TGTGCCAGCAGCCCTGAGGCGGAAGCTTTCTTT. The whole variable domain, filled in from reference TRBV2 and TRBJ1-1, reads EPEVTQTPSHQVTQMGQEVILRCVPISNHLYFYWYRQILGQKVEFLVSFYNNEISEKSEIFDDQFSVERPDGSNFTLKIRSTKLEDSAMYFCASSPEAEAFFGQGTRLTVV.

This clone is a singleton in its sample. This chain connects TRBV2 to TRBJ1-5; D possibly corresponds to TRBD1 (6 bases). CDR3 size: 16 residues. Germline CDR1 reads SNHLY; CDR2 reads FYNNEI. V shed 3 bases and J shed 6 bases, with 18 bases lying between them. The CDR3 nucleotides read TGTGCCAGCAGTGAGCAGGGGATCAAGACGGGTCAGCCCCAGCATTTT. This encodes CASSEQGIKTGQPQHF.

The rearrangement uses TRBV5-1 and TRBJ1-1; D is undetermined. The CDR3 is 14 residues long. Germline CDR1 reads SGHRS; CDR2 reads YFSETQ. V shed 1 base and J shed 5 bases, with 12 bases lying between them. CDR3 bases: TGCGCCAGCAGCTTGTCGGTCACAGTTACTGAAGCTTTCTTT. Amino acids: CASSLSVTVTEAFF. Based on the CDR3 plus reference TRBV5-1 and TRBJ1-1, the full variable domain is KAGVTQTPRYLIKTRGQQVTLSCSPISGHRSVSWYQQTPGQGLQFLFEYFSETQRNKGNFPGRFSGRQFSNSRSEMNVSTLELGDSALYLCASSLSVTVTEAFFGQGTRLTVV.